This entry lists 2 T cell receptor beta chains sequenced from one sample in a study of human T cells and chemical hapten exposure. As to time point: patch test 1, 2 weeks after DPC sensitization. The treatment denotes: therapeutic diphenylcyclopropenone sensitization with weekly scalp DPC. One entry per CDR3 protein results from TCRdb running MiXCR on the RACE reads. The data contain about 110,000 distinct CDR3 sequences, approximately 10% of them singletons. The sample here was whole blood, taken in connection with sensitization to the hapten diphenylcyclopropenone (DPC). These receptors were collected from a woman between 40 and 50 years old with alopecia areata. Some clones in this sample may be carry-over from other donors' samples.

The V call is TRBV29-1, the J call TRBJ1-1; D not resolved. The CDR3 totals 13 residues. Per the germline V gene, CDR1 is SQVTM and CDR2 is ANQGSEA. With 5 bases removed from V and 1 base from J, the gap between germline ends came to 11 bases. The CDR3, as DNA: TGCAGCGTTCCCTCTACACAGAACACTGAAGCTTTCTTT. It codes for CSVPSTQNTEAFF.

Only a few counts were recorded for this clonotype. The rearrangement links TRBV9 to TRBJ2-1; D gene uncertain. The V end lost 0 bases, the J end lost 6 bases, and 13 bases lay between the germline ends. This CDR3 has 15 amino acids. Per the germline V gene, CDR1 is SGDLS and CDR2 is YYNGEE. Here the CDR3 reads CASSVVGFSGNEQFF. CDR3 nucleotides: TGTGCCAGCAGCGTAGTAGGCTTTTCAGGCAATGAGCAGTTCTTC.